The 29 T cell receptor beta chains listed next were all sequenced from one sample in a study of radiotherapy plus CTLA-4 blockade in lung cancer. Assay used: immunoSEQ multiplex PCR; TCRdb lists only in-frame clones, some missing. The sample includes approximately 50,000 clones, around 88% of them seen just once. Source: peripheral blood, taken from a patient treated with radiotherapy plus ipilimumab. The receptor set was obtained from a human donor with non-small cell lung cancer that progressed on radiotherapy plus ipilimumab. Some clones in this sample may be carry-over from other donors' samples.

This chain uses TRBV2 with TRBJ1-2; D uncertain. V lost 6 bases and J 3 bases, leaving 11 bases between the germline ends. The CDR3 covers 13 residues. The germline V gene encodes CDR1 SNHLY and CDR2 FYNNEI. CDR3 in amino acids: CASRADSDYGYTF. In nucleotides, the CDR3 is TGTGCCAGCAGGGCGGACTCGGACTATGGCTACACCTTC.

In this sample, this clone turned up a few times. The CDR3 DNA reads as TGTGCCAGCAGCACAGGGAGGGACACTGAAGCTTTCTTT. Translated: CASSTGRDTEAFF. This chain connects TRBV9 to TRBJ1-1; perhaps TRBD1 as D (6 bases). The CDR3 covers 13 residues. V lost 4 bases to trimming and J lost 3 bases, with 10 bases between them. In germline, CDR1 is SGDLS, CDR2 YYNGEE. Combining the CDR3 with reference TRBV9 and TRBJ1-1 gives the whole variable domain DSGVTQTPKHLITATGQRVTLRCSPRSGDLSVYWYQQSLDQGLQFLIQYYNGEERAKGNILERFSAQQFPDLHSELNLSSLELGDSALYFCASSTGRDTEAFFGQGTRLTVV.

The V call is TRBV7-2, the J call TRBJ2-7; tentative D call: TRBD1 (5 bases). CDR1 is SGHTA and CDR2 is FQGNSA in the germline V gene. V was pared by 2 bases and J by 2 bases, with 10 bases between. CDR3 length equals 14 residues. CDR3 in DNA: TGTGCCAGCAGCTTATTAGGGGTCCCCTACGAGCAGTACTTC. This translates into CASSLLGVPYEQYF.

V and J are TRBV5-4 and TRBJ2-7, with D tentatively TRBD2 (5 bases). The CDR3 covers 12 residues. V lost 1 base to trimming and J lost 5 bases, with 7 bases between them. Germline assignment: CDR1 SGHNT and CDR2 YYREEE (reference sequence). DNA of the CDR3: TGTGCCAGCAGCTTGTCCGGGGACGAGCAGTACTTC. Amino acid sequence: CASSLSGDEQYF. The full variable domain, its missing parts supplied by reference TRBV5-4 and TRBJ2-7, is ETGVTQSPTHLIKTRGQQVTLRCSSQSGHNTVSWYQQALGQGPQFIFQYYREEENGRGNFPPRFSGLQFPNYSSELNVNALELDDSALYLCASSLSGDEQYFGPGTRLTVT.

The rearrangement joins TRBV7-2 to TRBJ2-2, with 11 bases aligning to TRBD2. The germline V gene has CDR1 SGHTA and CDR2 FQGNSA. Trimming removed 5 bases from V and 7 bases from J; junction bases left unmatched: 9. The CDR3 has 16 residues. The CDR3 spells CASSLIAGGLIGELFF. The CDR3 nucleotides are TGTGCCAGCAGCCTAATAGCGGGAGGGCTGATCGGGGAGCTGTTTTTT. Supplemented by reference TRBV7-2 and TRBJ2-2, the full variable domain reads GAGVSQSPSNKVTEKGKDVELRCDPISGHTALYWYRQSLGQGLEFLIYFQGNSAPDKSGLPSDRFSAERTGGSVSTLTIQRTQQEDSAVYLCASSLIAGGLIGELFFGEGSRLTVL.

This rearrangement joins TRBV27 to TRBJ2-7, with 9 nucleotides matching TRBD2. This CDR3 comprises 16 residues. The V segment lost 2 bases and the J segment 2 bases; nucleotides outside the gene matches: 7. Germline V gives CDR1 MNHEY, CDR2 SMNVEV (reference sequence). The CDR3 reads CASSLRLAESTYEQYF. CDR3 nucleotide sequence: TGTGCCAGCAGTTTAAGACTAGCGGAATCCACCTACGAGCAGTACTTC.

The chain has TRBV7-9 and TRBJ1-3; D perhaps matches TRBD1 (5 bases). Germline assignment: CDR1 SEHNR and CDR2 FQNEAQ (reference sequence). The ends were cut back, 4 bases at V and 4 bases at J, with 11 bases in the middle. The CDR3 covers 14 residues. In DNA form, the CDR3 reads TGTGCCAGCAGCTCAACTTCAGGGGGAAACACCATATATTTT. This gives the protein CASSSTSGGNTIYF.

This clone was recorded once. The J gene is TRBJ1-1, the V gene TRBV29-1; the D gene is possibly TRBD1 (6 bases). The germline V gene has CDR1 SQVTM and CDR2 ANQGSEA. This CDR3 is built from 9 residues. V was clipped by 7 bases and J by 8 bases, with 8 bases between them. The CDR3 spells CSAGVEAFF. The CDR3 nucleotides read TGCAGCGCAGGGGTAGAAGCTTTCTTT. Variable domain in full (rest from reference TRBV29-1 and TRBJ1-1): SAVISQKPSRDICQRGTSLTIQCQVDSQVTMMFWYRQQPGQSLTLIATANQGSEATYESGFVIDKFPISRPNLTFSTLTVSNMSPEDSSIYLCSAGVEAFFGQGTRLTVV.

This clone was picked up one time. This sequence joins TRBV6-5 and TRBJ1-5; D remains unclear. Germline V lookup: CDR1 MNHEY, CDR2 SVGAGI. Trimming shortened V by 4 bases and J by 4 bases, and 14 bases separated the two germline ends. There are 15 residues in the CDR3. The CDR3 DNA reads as TGTGCCAGCAGTTCGGGGTGGGATGGGAATCAGCCCCAGCATTTT. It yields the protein CASSSGWDGNQPQHF.

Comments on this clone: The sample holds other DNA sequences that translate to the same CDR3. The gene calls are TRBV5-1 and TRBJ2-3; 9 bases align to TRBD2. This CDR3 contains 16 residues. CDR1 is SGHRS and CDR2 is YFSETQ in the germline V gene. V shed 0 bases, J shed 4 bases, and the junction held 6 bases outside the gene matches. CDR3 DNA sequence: TGCGCCAGCAGCTTGGTTGCGGGAGGGCCGGCAGATACGCAGTATTTT. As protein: CASSLVAGGPADTQYF.

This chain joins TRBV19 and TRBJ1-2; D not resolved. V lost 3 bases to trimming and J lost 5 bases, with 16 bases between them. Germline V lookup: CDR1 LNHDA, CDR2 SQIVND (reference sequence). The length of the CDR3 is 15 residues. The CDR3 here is CASSMPQTNWYGYTF. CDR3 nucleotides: TGTGCCAGTAGTATGCCCCAAACCAACTGGTATGGCTACACCTTC.

The CDR3, as DNA: TGTGCCAGCTCACCTGATGAAGGGCGCGGGGAAGAGACCCAGTACTTC. Its protein is CASSPDEGRGEETQYF. The chain combines TRBV18 with TRBJ2-5, with D perhaps matching TRBD2 (6 bases). This CDR3 is 16 amino acids long. In germline, CDR1 is KGHSH, CDR2 LQKENI. V was cut by 3 bases and J by 3 bases, with 17 bases left in between. The full variable domain, its missing parts supplied by reference TRBV18 and TRBJ2-5, is NAGVMQNPRHLVRRRGQEARLRCSPMKGHSHVYWYRQLPEEGLKFMVYLQKENIIDESGMPKERFSAEFPKEGPSILRIQQVVRGDSAAYFCASSPDEGRGEETQYFGPGTRLLVL.

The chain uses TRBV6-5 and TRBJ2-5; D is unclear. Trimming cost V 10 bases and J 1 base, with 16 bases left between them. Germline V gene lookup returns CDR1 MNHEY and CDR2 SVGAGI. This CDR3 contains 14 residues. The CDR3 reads CATTSPVVQETQYF. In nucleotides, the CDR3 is TGTGCCACTACCTCCCCGGTGGTCCAAGAGACCCAGTACTTC.

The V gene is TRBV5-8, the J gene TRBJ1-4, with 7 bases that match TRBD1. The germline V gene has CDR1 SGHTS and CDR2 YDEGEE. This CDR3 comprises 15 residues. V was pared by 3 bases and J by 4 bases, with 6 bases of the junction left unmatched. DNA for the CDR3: TGTGCCAGCAGCTCCACAGGGGCTCGTAATGAAAAACTGTTTTTT. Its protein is CASSSTGARNEKLFF.

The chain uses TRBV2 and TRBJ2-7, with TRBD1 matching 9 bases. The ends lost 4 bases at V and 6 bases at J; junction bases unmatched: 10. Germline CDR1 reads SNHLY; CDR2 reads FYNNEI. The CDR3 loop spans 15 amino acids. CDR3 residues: CASSVYRDRVPEQYF. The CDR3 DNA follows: TGTGCCAGCAGTGTTTACCGGGACAGGGTCCCCGAGCAGTACTTC. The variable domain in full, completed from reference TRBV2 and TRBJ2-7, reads EPEVTQTPSHQVTQMGQEVILRCVPISNHLYFYWYRQILGQKVEFLVSFYNNEISEKSEIFDDQFSVERPDGSNFTLKIRSTKLEDSAMYFCASSVYRDRVPEQYFGPGTRLTVT.

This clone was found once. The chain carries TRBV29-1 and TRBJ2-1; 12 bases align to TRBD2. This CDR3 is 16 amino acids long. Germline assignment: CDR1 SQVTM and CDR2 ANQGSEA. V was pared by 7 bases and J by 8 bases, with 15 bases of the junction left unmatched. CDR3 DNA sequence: TGCAGCGGTGACGTTAGACTAGCGGGAGATTTGTATGAGCAGTTCTTC. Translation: CSGDVRLAGDLYEQFF.

The CDR3 DNA sequence: TGTGCCAGCATGGACAGGGGTAGCAATCAGCCCCAGCATTTT. Protein sequence: CASMDRGSNQPQHF. The rearrangement joins TRBV2 to TRBJ1-5; 9 bases map to TRBD1. The CDR3 is 14 amino acids. V shed 7 bases, J shed 0 bases, and the junction held 1 base outside the gene matches. Germline lookup yields CDR1 SNHLY and CDR2 FYNNEI. The entire variable domain, with the rest obtained from reference TRBV2 and TRBJ1-5, is as follows: EPEVTQTPSHQVTQMGQEVILRCVPISNHLYFYWYRQILGQKVEFLVSFYNNEISEKSEIFDDQFSVERPDGSNFTLKIRSTKLEDSAMYFCASMDRGSNQPQHFGDGTRLSIL.

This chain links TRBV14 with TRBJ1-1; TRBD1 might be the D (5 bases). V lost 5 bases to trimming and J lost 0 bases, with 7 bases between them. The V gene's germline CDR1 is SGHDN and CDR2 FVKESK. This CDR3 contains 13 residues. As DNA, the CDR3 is TGTGCCAGCAGCTCAGGGCTGAACACTGAAGCTTTCTTT. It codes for CASSSGLNTEAFF.

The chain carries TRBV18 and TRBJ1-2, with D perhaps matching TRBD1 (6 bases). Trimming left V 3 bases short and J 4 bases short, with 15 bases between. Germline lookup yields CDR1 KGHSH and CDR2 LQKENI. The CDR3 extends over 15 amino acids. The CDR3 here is CASSPPGQGTYGYTF. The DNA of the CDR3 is TGTGCCAGCTCACCCCCGGGGCAGGGGACCTATGGCTACACCTTC. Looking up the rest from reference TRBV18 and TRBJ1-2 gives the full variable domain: NAGVMQNPRHLVRRRGQEARLRCSPMKGHSHVYWYRQLPEEGLKFMVYLQKENIIDESGMPKERFSAEFPKEGPSILRIQQVVRGDSAAYFCASSPPGQGTYGYTFGSGTRLTVV.

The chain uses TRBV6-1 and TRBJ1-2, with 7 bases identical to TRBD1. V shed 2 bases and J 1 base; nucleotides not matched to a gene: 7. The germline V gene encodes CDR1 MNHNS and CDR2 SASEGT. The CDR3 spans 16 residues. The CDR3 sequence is CASSERGQGGNYGYTF. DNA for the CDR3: TGTGCCAGCAGTGAAAGGGGGCAGGGAGGTAACTATGGCTACACCTTC.

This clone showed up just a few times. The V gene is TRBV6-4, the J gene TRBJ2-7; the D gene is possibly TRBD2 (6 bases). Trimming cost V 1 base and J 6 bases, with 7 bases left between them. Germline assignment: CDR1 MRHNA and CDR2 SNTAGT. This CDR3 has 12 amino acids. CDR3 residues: CASSDYGGEQYF. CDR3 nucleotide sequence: TGTGCCAGCAGTGACTACGGGGGCGAGCAGTACTTC.

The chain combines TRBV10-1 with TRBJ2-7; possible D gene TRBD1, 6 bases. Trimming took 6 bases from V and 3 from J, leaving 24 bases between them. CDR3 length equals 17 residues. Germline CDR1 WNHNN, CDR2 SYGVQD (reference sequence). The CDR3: CASSERGFAIRCYEQYF. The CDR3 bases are TGCGCCAGCAGCGAGAGGGGGTTCGCGATTCGGTGCTACGAGCAGTACTTC.

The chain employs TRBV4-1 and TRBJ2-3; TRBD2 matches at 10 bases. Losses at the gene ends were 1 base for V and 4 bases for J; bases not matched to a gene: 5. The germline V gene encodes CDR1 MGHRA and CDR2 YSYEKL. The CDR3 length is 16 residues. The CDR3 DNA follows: TGCGCCAGCAGCCAAGCCCCCGGGACTAGCGCAGATACGCAGTATTTT. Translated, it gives CASSQAPGTSADTQYF.

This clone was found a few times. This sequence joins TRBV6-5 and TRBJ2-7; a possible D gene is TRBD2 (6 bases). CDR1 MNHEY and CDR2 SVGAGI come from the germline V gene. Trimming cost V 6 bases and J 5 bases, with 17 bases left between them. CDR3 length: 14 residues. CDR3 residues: CASRVGLTRDEQYF. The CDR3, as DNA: TGTGCCAGCAGGGTGGGACTGACTAGGGACGAGCAGTACTTC.

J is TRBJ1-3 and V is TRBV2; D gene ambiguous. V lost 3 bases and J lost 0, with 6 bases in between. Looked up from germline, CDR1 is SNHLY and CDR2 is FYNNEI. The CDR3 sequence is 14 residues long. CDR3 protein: CASSDKSSGNTIYF. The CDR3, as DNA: TGTGCCAGCAGTGATAAGAGCTCTGGAAACACCATATATTTT.

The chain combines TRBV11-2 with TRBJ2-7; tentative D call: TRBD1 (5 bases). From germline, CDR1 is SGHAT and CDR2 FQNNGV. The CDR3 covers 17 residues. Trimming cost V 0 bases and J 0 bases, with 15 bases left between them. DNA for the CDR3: TGTGCCAGCAGCTTAGAAGAGGCAGGGCCCCACTCCTACGAGCAGTACTTC. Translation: CASSLEEAGPHSYEQYF. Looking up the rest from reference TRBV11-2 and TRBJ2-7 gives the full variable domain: EAGVAQSPRYKIIEKRQSVAFWCNPISGHATLYWYQQILGQGPKLLIQFQNNGVVDDSQLPKDRFSAERLKGVDSTLKIQPAKLEDSAVYLCASSLEEAGPHSYEQYFGPGTRLTVT.

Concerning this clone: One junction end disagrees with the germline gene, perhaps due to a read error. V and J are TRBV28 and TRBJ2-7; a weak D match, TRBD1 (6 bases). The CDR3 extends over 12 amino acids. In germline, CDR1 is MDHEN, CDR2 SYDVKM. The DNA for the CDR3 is TGTACCAGTGGGGGCGTGGGCCACGAGCAGTACTTC. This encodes CTSGGVGHEQYF. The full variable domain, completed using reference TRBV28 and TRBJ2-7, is DVKVTQSSRYLVKRTGEKVFLECVQDMDHENMFWYRQDPGLGLRLIYFSYDVKMKEKGDIPEGYSVSREKKERFSLILESASTNQTSMYLCTSGGVGHEQYFGPGTRLTVT.

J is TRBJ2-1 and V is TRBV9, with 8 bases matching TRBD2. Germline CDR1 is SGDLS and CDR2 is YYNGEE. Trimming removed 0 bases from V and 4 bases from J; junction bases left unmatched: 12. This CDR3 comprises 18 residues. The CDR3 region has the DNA TGTGCCAGCAGCGTAGCATCGCAGCGGGGGCGAAAGTACAATGAGCAGTTCTTC. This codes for CASSVASQRGRKYNEQFF.

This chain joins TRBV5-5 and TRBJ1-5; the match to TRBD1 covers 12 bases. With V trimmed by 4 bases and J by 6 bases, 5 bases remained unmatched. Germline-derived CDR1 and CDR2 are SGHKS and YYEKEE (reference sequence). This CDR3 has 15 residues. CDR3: CASSQGTGGPQPQHF. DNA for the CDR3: TGTGCCAGCAGCCAGGGGACAGGGGGCCCTCAGCCCCAGCATTTT.